The sequence of this T cell receptor (beta chain) was determined in a study of siplizumab effects on memory and regulatory T cells. The study assayed 75,000 to 100,000 TCR templates per sample. Libraries were prepared by immunoSEQ multiplex PCR; TCRdb keeps only in-frame clonotypes and omits some of them. The sample has approximately 100,000 clones, around 90% seen once. With respect to this clone: What it binds is unknown.

V was clipped by 7 bases and J by 4 bases, with 17 bases between them. Germline V gene data show CDR1 as SNHLY and CDR2 as FYNNEI. The CDR3 loop spans 14 amino acids. Study-wide results and caveats: The study found naive T cells seemingly more diverse than memory cells and seemingly major alloresponse contributors. Sequences that were alloreactive and traceable to unstimulated CD4+ memory cells were significantly reduced by siplizumab.

The chain carries TRBV2 and TRBJ2-7; D might be TRBD2 (5 bases). The sequenced sample was Tregs sorted from blood. The sequence was collected from a human donor in good health. Written as DNA, the CDR3 is TGTGCCAGCAAAGAGGGTGGGCAAACTTACGAGCAGTACTTC. As protein: CASKEGGQTYEQYF.